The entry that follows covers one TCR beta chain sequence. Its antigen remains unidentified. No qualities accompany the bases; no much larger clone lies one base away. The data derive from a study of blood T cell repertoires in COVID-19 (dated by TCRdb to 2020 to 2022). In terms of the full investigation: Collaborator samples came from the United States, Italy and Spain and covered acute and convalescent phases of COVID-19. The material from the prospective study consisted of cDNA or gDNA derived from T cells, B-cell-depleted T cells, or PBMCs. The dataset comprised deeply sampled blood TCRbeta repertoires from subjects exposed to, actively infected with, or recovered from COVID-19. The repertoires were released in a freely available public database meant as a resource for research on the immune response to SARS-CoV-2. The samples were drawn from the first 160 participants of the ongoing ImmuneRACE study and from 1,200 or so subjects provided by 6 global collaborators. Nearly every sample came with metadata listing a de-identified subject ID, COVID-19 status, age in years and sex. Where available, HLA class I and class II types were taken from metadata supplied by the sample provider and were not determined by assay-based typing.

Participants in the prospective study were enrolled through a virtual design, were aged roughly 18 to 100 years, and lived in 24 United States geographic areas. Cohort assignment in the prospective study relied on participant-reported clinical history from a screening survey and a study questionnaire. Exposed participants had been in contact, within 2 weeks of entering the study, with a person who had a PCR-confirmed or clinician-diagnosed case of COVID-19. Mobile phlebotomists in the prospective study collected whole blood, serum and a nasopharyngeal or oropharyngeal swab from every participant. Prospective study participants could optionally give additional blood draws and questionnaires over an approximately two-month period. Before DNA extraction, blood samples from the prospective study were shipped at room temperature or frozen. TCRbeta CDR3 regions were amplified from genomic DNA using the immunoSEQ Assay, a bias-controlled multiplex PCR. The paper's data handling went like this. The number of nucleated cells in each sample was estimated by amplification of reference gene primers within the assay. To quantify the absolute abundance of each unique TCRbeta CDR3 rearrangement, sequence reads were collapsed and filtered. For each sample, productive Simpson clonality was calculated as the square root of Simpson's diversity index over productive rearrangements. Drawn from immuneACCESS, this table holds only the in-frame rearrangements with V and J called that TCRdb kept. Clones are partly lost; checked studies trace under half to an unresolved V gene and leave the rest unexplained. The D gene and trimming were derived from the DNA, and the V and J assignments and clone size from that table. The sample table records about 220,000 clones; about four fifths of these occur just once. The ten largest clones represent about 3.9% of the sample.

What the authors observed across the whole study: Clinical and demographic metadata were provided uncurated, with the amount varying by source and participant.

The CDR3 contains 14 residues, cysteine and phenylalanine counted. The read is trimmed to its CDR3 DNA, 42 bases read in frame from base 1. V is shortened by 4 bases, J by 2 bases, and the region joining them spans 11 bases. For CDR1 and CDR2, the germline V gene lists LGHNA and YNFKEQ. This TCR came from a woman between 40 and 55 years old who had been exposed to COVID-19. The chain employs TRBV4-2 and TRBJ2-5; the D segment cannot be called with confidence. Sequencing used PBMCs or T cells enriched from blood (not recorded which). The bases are TGTGCCAGCAGCCGGCCAACCGAACAAGAGACCCAGTACTTC. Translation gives CASSRPTEQETQYF.